The clone carrying this TCR beta chain has a handful of counts. Other DNA sequences from this sample encode an identical CDR3 as well. CDR1 SGHRS and CDR2 YFSETQ come from the germline V gene. The CDR3 is 15 residues long. With V trimmed by 4 bases and J by 8 bases, 6 bases remained unmatched. Profiling relied on immunoSEQ multiplex PCR, and the TCRdb table lists in-frame clones only, not all of them. This table holds 150,000 to 160,000 clones, over 85% found once. This entry belongs to a study of control samples from healthy donors and cancer patients. Source material: blood. This receptor was obtained from a man aged 35-49 years in good health. The chain is built from TRBV5-1 and TRBJ1-4, with 12 bases lining up with TRBD1. CDR3 amino acids: CASSLTGTGGEKLFF. CDR3 in DNA: TGCGCCAGCAGCCTCACCGGGACAGGGGGCGAAAAACTGTTTTTT. The variable domain in full, completed from reference TRBV5-1 and TRBJ1-4, reads KAGVTQTPRYLIKTRGQQVTLSCSPISGHRSVSWYQQTPGQGLQFLFEYFSETQRNKGNFPGRFSGRQFSNSRSEMNVSTLELGDSALYLCASSLTGTGGEKLFFGSGTQLSVL.